The T cell receptor (beta chain) described here comes from a study of cytomegalovirus exposure and HLA in healthy donors. Broader study findings: Analysis performed later showed TCR beta chains linked to HLA being more clonally expanded than equally common others. A later analysis associated 16,000 or so TCR beta sequences with HLA alleles at a 0.05 false discovery rate.

Concerning this clone: Its target is unknown.

The CDR3 runs 15 residues. The germline V gene has CDR1 MNHEY and CDR2 SMNVEV (reference sequence). V was cut by 5 bases and J by 2 bases, with 13 bases left in between. PCR amplification relied on 60 Vbeta primers (plus 13 Jbeta primers). Clones were sequenced by immunoSEQ multiplex PCR, and TCRdb holds only the in-frame ones, with some missing. The data show under 150,000 clones, with roughly four fifths seen just once and 0.95% to 1.5% held by the top ten. The chain is built from TRBV27 and TRBJ1-5; a weak D match, TRBD1 (5 bases). The sequencing sample was made of PBMCs. The clonotype was recovered from a boy aged 10-17 years in good health and CMV-seronegative. CDR3 bases: TGTGCCAGCAGTATTACGGCGGGGGGCAATCAGCCCCAGCATTTT. Amino acids: CASSITAGGNQPQHF.